Below are 15 T cell receptor beta chains sequenced from a single sample in a study of early T cells in non-severe SARS-CoV-2 infection. TCRdb reprocessed the 5' RACE reads via MiXCR and lists one record per CDR3 protein. The table shows about 97,000 distinct CDR3 sequences, with about 12% occurring only once. The sample taken for sequencing was whole blood. The origin of the receptors is an adult who was a healthcare worker with PCR-confirmed SARS-CoV-2 infection or an uninfected control (not recorded which).

This clonotype was detected only a few times. The CDR3 nucleotides are TGTGCCAGCAGCTTAGCGGGACTCGGATACAATGAGCAGTTCTTC. Protein product: CASSLAGLGYNEQFF. The chain employs TRBV7-2 and TRBJ2-1; TRBD2 might be the D (6 bases). Trimming took 0 bases from V and 4 from J, leaving 10 bases between them. The CDR3 contains 15 residues. Germline CDR1 reads SGHTA; CDR2 reads FQGNSA.

With respect to this clonotype: A much larger clone differs from this one at a single base, so this may be a read error. The chain links TRBV29-1 to TRBJ1-4; perhaps TRBD1 as D (5 bases). The CDR3 length is 14 residues. The germline gives CDR1 SQVTM, CDR2 ANQGSEA. The CDR3 here is CSVGSGGTNVKLFF. For the CDR3, the DNA is TGCAGCGTTGGGTCCGGGGGGACTAATGTAAAACTGTTTTTT.

In this sample, this clonotype turned up many times. The CDR3, as DNA: TGTGCCAGCAGCGCAAGCGCAGAGACCCAGTACTTC. This encodes CASSASAETQYF. J is TRBJ2-5 and V is TRBV7-9; D not resolved. There are 12 residues in the CDR3. Germline values: CDR1 SEHNR, CDR2 FQNEAQ (reference sequence). Trimming removed 5 bases from V and 4 bases from J, with 8 bases in between.

This clonotype was seen a handful of times. The chain couples TRBV6-4 to TRBJ2-1; 7 positions match TRBD2. The CDR3 is 14 residues long. From germline, CDR1 is MRHNA and CDR2 SNTAGT. Germline trimming cut 3 bases from V and 9 bases from J; bases unmatched to any gene: 8. CDR3 amino acids: CASSESGNLGEQFF. As DNA, the CDR3 is TGTGCCAGCAGTGAGAGCGGGAATTTGGGTGAGCAGTTCTTC.

This sequence joins TRBV2 and TRBJ2-1; D may be TRBD1 or TRBD2 (6 bases each). V lost 0 bases to trimming and J lost 0 bases, with 15 bases between them. Germline V gives CDR1 SNHLY, CDR2 FYNNEI. The CDR3 covers 18 residues. DNA of the CDR3: TGTGCCAGCAGTGAAGCGATAGGGGGGCTGAGCTCCTACAATGAGCAGTTCTTC. Translating gives CASSEAIGGLSSYNEQFF. The whole variable domain, filled in from reference TRBV2 and TRBJ2-1, reads EPEVTQTPSHQVTQMGQEVILRCVPISNHLYFYWYRQILGQKVEFLVSFYNNEISEKSEIFDDQFSVERPDGSNFTLKIRSTKLEDSAMYFCASSEAIGGLSSYNEQFFGPGTRLTVL.

The table lists this clonotype with a few counts. The chain combines TRBV11-1 with TRBJ2-1; D is perhaps TRBD2 (5 bases). The germline V gene encodes CDR1 SGHAT and CDR2 FQDESV (reference sequence). Trimming removed 5 bases at V and 9 bases at J, with 17 bases between. The CDR3 extends over 14 amino acids. The CDR3, as DNA: TGTGCCAGCAGCGAGGGAACCTACAATAGTGAGCAGTTCTTC. This sequence encodes CASSEGTYNSEQFF.

The rearrangement links TRBV2 to TRBJ2-1; 7 nucleotides match TRBD1. V gave up 8 bases and J gave up 4 bases; unmatched junction bases: 8. The CDR3 is made up of 14 amino acids. The germline V gene has CDR1 SNHLY and CDR2 FYNNEI. This chain's CDR3 is CASLTGTDYNEQFF. The CDR3 region has the DNA TGTGCCAGCTTGACAGGGACCGATTACAATGAGCAGTTCTTC.

This clonotype has ten or more counts. The chain carries TRBV6-5 and TRBJ1-5; D may be TRBD1 (5 bases). In germline, CDR1 is MNHEY, CDR2 SVGAGI. The CDR3 is 15 residues long. V was trimmed by 7 bases and J by 3 bases, leaving 16 bases between them. Here the CDR3 reads CASMVSGGANQPQHF. Here the CDR3 DNA reads TGTGCCAGCATGGTATCAGGAGGGGCCAATCAGCCCCAGCATTTT.

The V and J genes are TRBV20-1 and TRBJ2-1; the match to TRBD2 covers 11 bases. Trimming at V came to 6 bases and at J to 9 bases, leaving 13 bases not matched to a gene. Per germline, CDR1 DFQATT and CDR2 SNEGSKA (reference sequence). The CDR3 is made up of 15 amino acids. CDR3 nucleotides: TGCAGTGCCCATTCCCCACTAGCGGGAGTAGGTGAGCAGTTCTTC. Its translation: CSAHSPLAGVGEQFF.

This clonotype was observed a handful of times. The chain uses TRBV29-1 and TRBJ2-3; D ambiguous. CDR1 and CDR2 (germline): SQVTM, ANQGSEA. The CDR3 is made up of 12 amino acids. Trimming cost V 3 bases and J 0 bases, with 4 bases left between them. CDR3 amino acids: CSVDQSTDTQYF. CDR3 DNA sequence: TGCAGCGTTGACCAGAGCACAGATACGCAGTATTTT.

In this sample, this clonotype turned up many times. The gene calls are TRBV7-9 and TRBJ2-7; 7 bases line up with TRBD1. Germline V gene data show CDR1 as SEHNR and CDR2 as FQNEAQ (reference sequence). Trimming cost V 4 bases and J 6 bases; bases outside gene matches: 6. The CDR3 is 13 residues long. The CDR3 loop is CASSSTSGGEQYF. CDR3 in DNA: TGTGCCAGCAGCTCGACATCAGGGGGCGAGCAGTACTTC.

The chain uses TRBV20-1 and TRBJ1-4; D might be TRBD1 (5 bases). The CDR3 consists of 14 residues. V lost 3 bases and J lost 0, with 8 bases in between. From germline, CDR1 is DFQATT and CDR2 SNEGSKA (reference sequence). The CDR3 coding sequence is TGCAGTGCTAGTCGGGGCTCAACTAATGAAAAACTGTTTTTT. Protein: CSASRGSTNEKLFF.

Only a few counts were recorded for this clonotype. The chain carries TRBV6-5 and TRBJ2-1; tentatively, D is TRBD1 or TRBD2 (5 bases each). Trimming left V 5 bases short and J 9 bases short, with 17 bases between. The CDR3 covers 14 residues. In germline, CDR1 is MNHEY, CDR2 SVGAGI. The CDR3 DNA reads TGTGCCAGCAGTGGCCGGGGCCCCTGGGGTGAGCAGTTCTTC. The encoded protein is CASSGRGPWGEQFF.

This clonotype was seen more than once but under ten times. The chain combines TRBV6-1 with TRBJ1-5, with 9 bases lining up with TRBD1. This CDR3 comprises 15 residues. In germline, CDR1 is MNHNS, CDR2 SASEGT. The junction had 10 bases not matched to a gene; V was cut back by 7 bases and J by 6 bases. The CDR3 region is CASNQQGARPQPQHF. In DNA, the CDR3 is TGTGCCAGCAATCAACAGGGGGCTCGTCCTCAGCCCCAGCATTTT.

This clonotype was seen at least ten times. This rearrangement joins TRBV25-1 to TRBJ2-1, with TRBD2 matching 9 bases. This CDR3 spans 17 amino acids. From germline, CDR1 is MGHDK and CDR2 SYGVNS. The V gene end was trimmed by 5 bases and the J gene end by 0 bases; junction bases not matched to a gene: 8. This CDR3 reads CASSRLAGSSSYNEQFF. As DNA, the CDR3 is TGTGCCAGCAGTCGGCTAGCGGGGTCTAGCTCCTACAATGAGCAGTTCTTC.